The rows below give T cell receptor beta chains drawn from one sample of a study of blood T cells in healthy people across ages. Each CDR3 protein is one row after TCRdb ran MiXCR on the 5' RACE reads. The sample records some 1.5 million distinct CDR3 sequences, 28% being singletons. The sequenced sample consisted of blood. These receptors were collected from a young woman in good health. The CDR3 runs from the conserved cysteine through the conserved F or W. A D gene is named only where the DNA matches it firmly. Size is stated for part of the rows, as once, few or many counts, or as a class when the clone is expanded.

many	TRBD1	TRBJ2-7	TRBV29-1	CSVIRQGVSYEQYF	TGCAGCGTTATCCGACAGGGGGTTTCCTACGAGCAGTACTTC
NA	NA	TRBJ2-3	TRBV29-1	CSGTPDSTDTQYF	TGCAGCGGGACCCCGGACAGCACAGATACGCAGTATTTT
few	TRBD2	TRBJ2-7	TRBV12-3/TRBV12-4	CASSLAGGELAQYF	TGTGCCAGCAGTCTAGCGGGAGGGGAGTTAGCGCAGTACTTC
few	NA	TRBJ2-7	TRBV20-1	CSTRDKGGVSYEQYF	TGCAGTACTAGAGATAAGGGGGGGGTATCCTACGAGCAGTACTTC
NA	NA	TRBJ2-7	TRBV7-9	CASSQPSGPASYEQYF	TGTGCCAGCAGCCAACCCTCGGGGCCGGCCTCCTACGAGCAGTACTTC
NA	NA	TRBJ2-1	TRBV20-1	CSARDGVGRDNEQFF	TGCAGTGCTAGAGATGGGGTAGGGAGAGACAATGAGCAGTTCTTC
few	NA	TRBJ2-1	TRBV4-1	CASSQQGDPGFSEQFF	TGCGCCAGCAGCCAACAGGGAGATCCCGGGTTCAGCGAGCAGTTCTTC
many	TRBD1	TRBJ2-4	TRBV5-1	CASSLGQGNIQYF	TGTGCCAGCAGCTTGGGACAGGGAAACATTCAGTACTTC
NA	NA	TRBJ2-7	TRBV18	CVSSPSLGAPDEQYF	TGTGTCAGCTCACCAAGCTTAGGGGCCCCCGACGAGCAGTACTTC
once	NA	TRBJ1-5	TRBV13	CASSQYNSNQPQHF	TGTGCCAGCAGCCAATATAATAGCAATCAGCCCCAGCATTTT
NA	NA	TRBJ2-5	TRBV20-1	CSASRTPEMRPQETQYF	TGCAGTGCTAGCAGGACACCTGAGATGCGCCCGCAAGAGACCCAGTACTTC
NA	NA	TRBJ2-3	TRBV24-1	CATSDAFSAQDTQYF	TGTGCCACCAGTGATGCTTTCTCCGCTCAAGATACGCAGTATTTT
few	TRBD2	TRBJ2-1	TRBV10-3	CAIRGQGASGRYGNEQFF	TGTGCCATCAGGGGTCAGGGGGCTAGCGGGAGGTACGGCAATGAGCAGTTCTTC
many	NA	TRBJ2-7	TRBV24-1	CATSDLRSYEQYF	TGTGCCACCAGTGATTTACGGTCCTACGAGCAGTACTTC
few	NA	TRBJ2-1	TRBV6-5	CASRPGPRANEQFF	TGTGCCAGCAGACCGGGACCGCGGGCCAATGAGCAGTTCTTC
NA	NA	TRBJ2-3	TRBV7-2	CASIKRPSEGFTQYF	TGTGCCAGCATCAAACGACCTTCGGAAGGCTTTACGCAGTATTTT
NA	TRBD2	TRBJ2-3	TRBV7-2	CASGLAGEDTQYF	TGTGCCAGCGGACTAGCGGGGGAGGATACGCAGTATTTT
NA	TRBD2	TRBJ2-7	TRBV4-3	CASSPTAGRAHEQYF	TGCGCCAGCAGCCCCACTGCGGGGAGGGCCCACGAGCAGTACTTC
few	TRBD2	TRBJ2-1	TRBV11-2	CATRLAGEQFF	TGTGCCACCAGACTAGCTGGTGAGCAGTTCTTC
few	TRBD2	TRBJ2-1	TRBV7-9	CASGTSGGINERFF	TGTGCCAGCGGAACTAGCGGGGGAATCAATGAGCGGTTCTTC
NA	NA	TRBJ1-2	TRBV20-1	CRAPGQAYGYTF	TGCAGGGCCCCCGGGCAAGCCTATGGCTACACCTTC
many	NA	TRBJ1-5	TRBV20-1	CSASGELDQPQHF	TGCAGTGCAAGCGGGGAATTGGATCAGCCCCAGCATTTT
many	TRBD2	TRBJ2-1	TRBV15	CATSRDSGREQFF	TGTGCCACCAGCAGAGATTCAGGGAGGGAACAGTTCTTC
NA	NA	TRBJ1-4	TRBV7-2	CASSLVLQGTNEKLFF	TGTGCCAGCAGCTTAGTGTTGCAGGGGACGAATGAAAAACTGTTTTTT
few	NA	TRBJ2-3	TRBV5-1	CASSFRSRDTDTQYF	TGCGCCAGCAGCTTCAGGTCCAGGGATACAGATACGCAGTATTTT